This T cell receptor beta chain is from a study of T cell responses to AZD1222 COVID-19 vaccine. There are 15 residues in the CDR3. Unmatched junction bases numbered 14, after V lost 6 bases and J lost 7 bases. Germline V gene sequence: CDR1 SNHLY, CDR2 FYNNEI. Findings of the study overall: An increase in Spike-specific TCR breadth and depth was observed after two AZD1222 doses. The peak T cell response came first, and repertoires were sampled only after it. Clonal diversity was possibly underestimated; the donors were predominantly white British and more often female. CD4 TCRs covered the whole spike, strongest at regions 160-218 and 743-854.

Measured with immunoSEQ multiplex PCR; TCRdb has only the in-frame clones, and not every one. Here the sample spans over 70,000 clones, about three quarters being singletons. In the case of this clone: Its antigen is currently unknown.

This clonotype was obtained from an adult who received the MenACWY meningococcal vaccine as a control. The sequencing here drew on peripheral blood, taken 28 days after the second dose of the MenACWY control vaccine. The chain joins TRBV2 to TRBJ2-7; 8 positions agree with TRBD2. CDR3 region: CASSSRAPSSGEQYF. The CDR3 DNA is TGTGCCAGCAGCTCCCGCGCCCCCTCTAGCGGGGAGCAGTACTTC.